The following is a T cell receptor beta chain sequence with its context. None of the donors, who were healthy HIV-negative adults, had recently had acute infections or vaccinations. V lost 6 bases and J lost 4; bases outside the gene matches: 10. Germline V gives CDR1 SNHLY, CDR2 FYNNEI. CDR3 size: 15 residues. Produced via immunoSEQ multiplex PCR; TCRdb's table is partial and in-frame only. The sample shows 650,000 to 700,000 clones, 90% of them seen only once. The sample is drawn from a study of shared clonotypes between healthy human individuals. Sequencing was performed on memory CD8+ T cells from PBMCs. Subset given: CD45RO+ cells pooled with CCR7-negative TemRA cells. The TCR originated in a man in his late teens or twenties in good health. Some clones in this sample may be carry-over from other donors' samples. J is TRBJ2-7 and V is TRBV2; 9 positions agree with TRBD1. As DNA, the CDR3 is TGTGCCAGCAGGGGGGGGACAGGGCAGGATTACGAGCAGTACTTC. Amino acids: CASRGGTGQDYEQYF.